A selection of T cell receptor beta chains follows, all from one sample in a study of T cell responses to AZD1222 COVID-19 vaccine. TCRdb keeps only in-frame clones here, not all; method: immunoSEQ multiplex PCR. The sample holds 84,000 or so clones, over 75% seen once. The sequencing here drew on peripheral blood, taken 28 days after the second AZD1222 dose. The source is an adult who received the AZD1222 COVID-19 vaccine. CDR3s include the opening cysteine and the closing phenylalanine or tryptophan. Fields, in order: J gene, V gene, CDR3 length, clone size, D gene, CDR3 DNA, CDR3 protein. D genes are given only for firm matches. A clone size is listed for some rows: how often the clone was seen (once, few, many), or a class if it is expanded.

TRBJ2-7	TRBV6-1	16	-	TRBD1	TGTGCCAGCAGTGAATTCAGGACAGGGAATTCCTACGAGCAGTACTTC	CASSEFRTGNSYEQYF
TRBJ2-3	TRBV9	15	-	TRBD1	TGTGCCAGCAGTCAAGGACAGGGTTTCACAGATACGCAGTATTTT	CASSQGQGFTDTQYF
TRBJ1-6	TRBV2	15	-	TRBD1	TGTGCCAGCAGAGCCGGGACAGGGGATGGTTCACCCCTCCACTTT	CASRAGTGDGSPLHF
TRBJ2-7	TRBV6-6	13	-	-	TGTGCCAGCACCGGGACCCAGACCTACGAGCAGTACTTC	CASTGTQTYEQYF
TRBJ2-1	TRBV7-7	16	-	TRBD2	TGTGCCAGCAGTTCTCTAGCGGGGGGATCTTTGGATGAGCAGTTCTTC	CASSSLAGGSLDEQFF
TRBJ2-7	TRBV11-3	13	once	-	TGTGCCAGCAGTCTCCCCACCGGGGGTGCGCAGTACTTC	CASSLPTGGAQYF
TRBJ2-4	TRBV7-3	14	-	TRBD2	TGTGCCAGCAGCTCAACCGGCCGGGGGGACATTCAGTACTTC	CASSSTGRGDIQYF
TRBJ1-1	TRBV19	13	-	-	TGTGCCAGTAGTATAGCCATAGACACTGAAGCTTTCTTT	CASSIAIDTEAFF
TRBJ1-1	TRBV5-1	13	-	-	TGCGCCAGCAGCCCGATCCTTAATACTGAAGCTTTCTTT	CASSPILNTEAFF
TRBJ2-3	TRBV6-2/TRBV6-3	16	-	-	TGTGCCAGCAGTTACTCCCTTGTGACTCCCACAGATACGCAGTATTTT	CASSYSLVTPTDTQYF
TRBJ2-2	TRBV6-2/TRBV6-3	15	-	TRBD2	TGTGCCAGCAGTTATGGGACTAGCGTCACCGGGGAGCTGTTTTTT	CASSYGTSVTGELFF
TRBJ2-3	TRBV3-1/TRBV3-2	14	-	-	TGTGCCAGCAGCCAAAGAGAGGGCACAGATACGCAGTATTTT	CASSQREGTDTQYF
TRBJ2-6	TRBV6-5	16	-	TRBD1	TGTGCCAGCAGTTCGGACAGGGACTCTGGGGCCAACGTCCTGACTTTC	CASSSDRDSGANVLTF
TRBJ1-1	TRBV5-6	15	once	TRBD1	TGTGCCAGCAGCTTGGCCTATGGGACAGGGACTGAAGCTTTCTTT	CASSLAYGTGTEAFF
TRBJ2-2	TRBV18	13	-	-	TGTGCCAGCTCACCAGCGAGGACCGGGGAGCTGTTTTTT	CASSPARTGELFF
TRBJ1-1	TRBV21-1	11	-	-	TGTGCCAGCCCCGAGGGGTCGGTAGCTTTCTTT	CASPEGSVAFF
TRBJ2-2	TRBV9	14	-	-	TGTGCCAGCAGCGTAGCCGTCGGAACCGGGGAGCTGTTTTTT	CASSVAVGTGELFF
TRBJ2-1	TRBV19	12	-	-	TGTGCCAGTACGGCCTCAGGGAATGAGCAGTTCTTC	CASTASGNEQFF
TRBJ1-1	TRBV10-3	13	once	-	TGTGCCACCCAACGGGGGGGGAACACTGAAGCTTTCTTT	CATQRGGNTEAFF
TRBJ1-6	TRBV6-5	13	-	-	TGTGCCAGCAGTTACGGGGATAATTCACCCCTCCACTTT	CASSYGDNSPLHF
TRBJ1-2	TRBV25-1	13	-	-	TGTGCCAGCAGTGCTACAGGGCCCTATGGCTACACCTTC	CASSATGPYGYTF
TRBJ1-2	TRBV5-6	14	-	-	TGTGCCAGCAGGACCCGGACAGAATATCATGGCTACACCTTC	CASRTRTEYHGYTF
TRBJ2-1	TRBV5-5	18	-	-	TGTGCCAGCAGCTTCCAGATGGGCATACGGGACGGATACAATGAGCAGTTCTTC	CASSFQMGIRDGYNEQFF
TRBJ2-7	TRBV7-6	15	-	-	TGTGCCAGCAGCCACCCTAGCGTGGAGGGCCACGAGCAGTACTTC	CASSHPSVEGHEQYF
TRBJ2-5	TRBV30	14	-	-	TGTGCCTGGAGTAGGGGGGGGAGCGAGGAGACCCAGTACTTC	CAWSRGGSEETQYF
TRBJ1-2	TRBV28	13	-	-	TGTGCCAGCAGTTTATTCGGCGGTTATGGCTACACCTTC	CASSLFGGYGYTF
TRBJ2-1	TRBV7-3	16	-	TRBD2	TGTGCCAGCAGCAGGGCTAGCGGGAGGGCCTACAATGAGCAGTTCTTC	CASSRASGRAYNEQFF
TRBJ2-6	TRBV27	18	once	-	TGTGCCAGCACTCCTACCGGGACATGGGGATCTGGGGCCAACGTCCTGACTTTC	CASTPTGTWGSGANVLTF
TRBJ1-5	TRBV4-3	11	-	-	TGCGCCAGCGCGTACAATCAGCCCCAGCATTTT	CASAYNQPQHF
TRBJ2-5	TRBV9	15	-	-	TGTGCCAGCAGCGTAGAGGCTAGCGTGGCTGAGACCCAGTACTTC	CASSVEASVAETQYF
TRBJ2-3	TRBV11-3	15	-	-	TGTGCCAGCAGCTTAGACGGCCAAACCGGGGATACGCAGTATTTT	CASSLDGQTGDTQYF
TRBJ2-3	TRBV5-1	17	-	-	TGCGCCAGCAGCTTCGAACAGGGCAGTGGAGGCACAGATACGCAGTATTTT	CASSFEQGSGGTDTQYF
TRBJ2-7	TRBV9	14	-	-	TGTGCCAGCAGCGCCAACCCTAATCCCTACGAGCAGTACTTC	CASSANPNPYEQYF
TRBJ2-5	TRBV14	15	-	-	TGTGCCAGCAGCCACCCCCGCCAGGGCCAAGAGACCCAGTACTTC	CASSHPRQGQETQYF
TRBJ2-1	TRBV2	15	-	TRBD2	TGTGCCAGCAGGGAGACTAGCGGGAGCTACAATGAGCAGTTCTTC	CASRETSGSYNEQFF
TRBJ1-5	TRBV23-1	16	-	TRBD1	TGCGCCAGCAGTCAACCGGACAGGGGTCCCAATCAGCCCCAGCATTTT	CASSQPDRGPNQPQHF
TRBJ2-2	TRBV7-9	14	-	-	TGTGCCAGCAGCTTAAGGAGGTCCACCGGGGAGCTGTTTTTT	CASSLRRSTGELFF
TRBJ2-1	TRBV9	16	-	-	TGTGCCAGCAGCGTAGCTGTGTCTAGCAGGTGGAATGAGCAGTTCTTC	CASSVAVSSRWNEQFF
TRBJ1-3	TRBV6-1	15	-	-	TGTGCCAGCAGTGAACAGAATCACTCTGGAAACACCATATATTTT	CASSEQNHSGNTIYF
TRBJ2-2	TRBV6-5	14	-	TRBD2	TGTGCCAGCACCACCCGGGGGGGTACCGGGGAGCTGTTTTTT	CASTTRGGTGELFF
TRBJ1-2	TRBV30	13	-	TRBD1	TGTGCCTGTCTTACGGGACAGCACTATGGCTACACCTTC	CACLTGQHYGYTF
TRBJ2-5	TRBV19	14	-	-	TGTGCCAGTAGTATTCGGGCTGGATCTGGGACCCAGTACTTC	CASSIRAGSGTQYF
TRBJ1-5	TRBV7-2	14	-	-	TGTGCCAGCAGCTTACAGGAAGGCCGGCAGCCCCAGCATTTT	CASSLQEGRQPQHF
TRBJ1-5	TRBV6-5	13	-	-	TGTGCCAGCAGTTATGGTGGGGGTCAGCCCCAGCATTTT	CASSYGGGQPQHF
TRBJ2-7	TRBV6-1	16	few	TRBD2	TGTGCCAGCAGTGACCTCTGGGCTAGCGGGGGGGGCGAGCAGTACTTC	CASSDLWASGGGEQYF
TRBJ2-7	TRBV5-1	13	-	TRBD1	TGCGCCAGTGTTGACAGGGGGCTCTACGAGCAGTACTTC	CASVDRGLYEQYF
TRBJ2-7	TRBV3-1/TRBV3-2	12	-	-	TGTGCCAGCAGCCAAGAGGCGGCCTTCCAGTACTTC	CASSQEAAFQYF
TRBJ2-3	TRBV29-1	14	-	TRBD2	TGCAGCGTTGACAAAGCGGGAGGCATATCTACGCAGTATTTT	CSVDKAGGISTQYF
TRBJ2-3	TRBV30	14	-	-	TGTGCCTGGAGCCACGAGGGAAGCACAGATACGCAGTATTTT	CAWSHEGSTDTQYF
TRBJ1-5	TRBV27	17	few	TRBD1	TGTGCCAGCAGTGGTTCCGGGACAGGGGCTTCCAATCAGCCCCAGCATTTT	CASSGSGTGASNQPQHF
TRBJ2-5	TRBV14	16	-	-	TGTGCCAGCAGCCATTGGGGGGAACCTACCCAAGAGACCCAGTACTTC	CASSHWGEPTQETQYF